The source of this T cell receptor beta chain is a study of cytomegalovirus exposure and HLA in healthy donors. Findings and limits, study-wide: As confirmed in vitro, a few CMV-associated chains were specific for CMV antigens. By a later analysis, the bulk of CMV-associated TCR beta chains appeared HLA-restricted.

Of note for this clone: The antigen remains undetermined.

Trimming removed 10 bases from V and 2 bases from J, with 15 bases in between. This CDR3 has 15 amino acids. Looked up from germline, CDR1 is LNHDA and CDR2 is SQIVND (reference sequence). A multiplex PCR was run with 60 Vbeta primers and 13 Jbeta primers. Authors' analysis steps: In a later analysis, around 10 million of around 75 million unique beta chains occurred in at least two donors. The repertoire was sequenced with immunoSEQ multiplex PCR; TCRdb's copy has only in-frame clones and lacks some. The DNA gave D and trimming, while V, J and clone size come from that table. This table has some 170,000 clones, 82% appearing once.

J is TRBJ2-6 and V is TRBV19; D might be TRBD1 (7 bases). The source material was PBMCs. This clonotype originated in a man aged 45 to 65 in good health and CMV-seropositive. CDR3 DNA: TGTGCCACCAAAGGAGGGGGCACTGGGGCCAACGTCCTGACTTTC. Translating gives CATKGGGTGANVLTF. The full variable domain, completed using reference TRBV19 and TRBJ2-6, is DGGITQSPKYLFRKEGQNVTLSCEQNLNHDAMYWYRQDPGQGLRLIYYSQIVNDFQKGDIAEGYSVSREKKESFPLTVTSAQKNPTAFYLCATKGGGTGANVLTFGAGSRLTVL.